These T cell receptor beta chains were read from a single sample in a study of blood T cell repertoires in COVID-19. Assay used: immunoSEQ multiplex PCR; TCRdb lists only in-frame clones, some missing. Here the sample spans more than 300,000 clones, 75% to 90% being singletons. The sequenced sample was peripheral blood. The receptor set was obtained from a woman aged 50 to 65 with COVID-19, enrolled during active disease. The CDR3 runs from the conserved cysteine through the conserved F or W. A D gene is named only where the DNA matches it firmly. Expanded clones get a size class; other rows say once, few or many, or leave the size out.

D gene	clone size	V gene	J gene	CDR3 DNA	CDR3 protein
-	-	TRBV19	TRBJ1-2	TGTGCCAGTAGTGAAGACAGACGCTATGGCTACACCTTC	CASSEDRRYGYTF
-	-	TRBV19	TRBJ2-7	TGTGCCAGTAGTATATCTTCCCTTTTTAGTTACGAGCAGTACTTC	CASSISSLFSYEQYF
TRBD1	-	TRBV29-1	TRBJ2-4	TGCAGCGGGCAAAGGGGGCAGGGAAACATTCAGTACTTC	CSGQRGQGNIQYF
-	-	TRBV6-5	TRBJ1-5	TGTGCCAGCAGTTACGTTTCGGGAAATCAGCCCCAGCATTTT	CASSYVSGNQPQHF
TRBD2	once	TRBV6-5	TRBJ2-1	TGTGCCAGCAGTTACACAAGCGGGACGTCCTACAATGAGCAGTTCTTC	CASSYTSGTSYNEQFF
TRBD1	-	TRBV29-1	TRBJ1-2	TGCAGCGTCGCCGGGACAGGCCTAACTAACTATGGCTACACCTTC	CSVAGTGLTNYGYTF
-	-	TRBV18	TRBJ2-7	TGTGCCAGCTCACGCCTACGGACAGAGTTCTCCTACGAGCAGTACTTC	CASSRLRTEFSYEQYF
TRBD1	few	TRBV18	TRBJ2-2	TGTGCCAGCACTACCGACAGGGGAATAAACACCGGGGAGCTGTTTTTT	CASTTDRGINTGELFF
TRBD2	-	TRBV7-6	TRBJ2-1	TGTGCCAGCAGCACACGCCTGACTAGCGGGAAAAACAATGAGCAGTTCTTC	CASSTRLTSGKNNEQFF
TRBD2	-	TRBV11-2	TRBJ2-2	TGTGCCAGCAGCTCCGGACTAGCGGGCGGAACCGGGGAGCTGTTTTTT	CASSSGLAGGTGELFF
-	-	TRBV6-5	TRBJ1-4	TGTGCCAGCAGAAATATAGACAGGCCCAATGAAAAACTGTTTTTT	CASRNIDRPNEKLFF
TRBD1	-	TRBV27	TRBJ2-7	TGTGCCAGCAGTTTATCGGGGACAGCCTACGAGCAGTACTTC	CASSLSGTAYEQYF
-	-	TRBV27	TRBJ1-2	TGTGCCAGCACGGCGCATGGGGGCACTAACTATGGCTACACCTTC	CASTAHGGTNYGYTF
-	-	TRBV5-5	TRBJ1-5	TGTGCCAGCAGCGAGGACCCCGGGGGCAATCAGCCCCAGCATTTT	CASSEDPGGNQPQHF
TRBD2	-	TRBV9	TRBJ2-3	TGTGCCAGCAGCGTAACAAGGGGCAGAACGGGAGGAAGCAGAGATACGCAGTATTTT	CASSVTRGRTGGSRDTQYF
-	-	TRBV7-2	TRBJ2-1	TGTGCCAGCAGCTTATCAGGGAATGAGCAGTTCTTC	CASSLSGNEQFF
TRBD1	-	TRBV4-1	TRBJ2-1	TGCGCCAGCAGCCATTTACCGGGACAGGGTATGCATGAGCAGTTCTTC	CASSHLPGQGMHEQFF
-	-	TRBV2	TRBJ2-7	TGTGCCAGCCCGTTCGGTATCTACGAGCAGTACTTC	CASPFGIYEQYF
-	-	TRBV7-3	TRBJ2-7	TGTGCCAGCAGTCCCCCCGGGTCCTACGAGCAGTACTTC	CASSPPGSYEQYF
-	-	TRBV19	TRBJ2-3	TGTGCCAGTATGTCTAGGAGGGGTACAGATACGCAGTATTTT	CASMSRRGTDTQYF
TRBD1	once	TRBV13	TRBJ1-3	TGTGCCAGCAGCCGAATGACCGGGACAGGGGGAAACACCATATATTTT	CASSRMTGTGGNTIYF
TRBD2	once	TRBV7-3	TRBJ2-2	TGTGCCAGCAGCCCCACGGGGGGTTCGAACACCGGGGAGCTGTTTTTT	CASSPTGGSNTGELFF
-	-	TRBV29-1	TRBJ1-1	TGCAGCGTTGGGCGGGGTCGCAGTGAAGCTTTCTTT	CSVGRGRSEAFF
-	-	TRBV12-3/TRBV12-4	TRBJ2-7	TGTGCCAGCAGTTTCTCGGTACTCTACGAGCAGTACTTC	CASSFSVLYEQYF
-	-	TRBV27	TRBJ1-1	TGTGCCAGCCGTATTTCTACGGGGGGCACTGAAGCTTTCTTT	CASRISTGGTEAFF
TRBD2	-	TRBV6-1	TRBJ2-7	TGTGCCAGCAGTGAAGGGACTAGCGGGAGAAAGCAGTACTTC	CASSEGTSGRKQYF
TRBD1	few	TRBV24-1	TRBJ2-6	TGTGCCACCAGTTCCGCCGGGACAGGTAAATTCTCTGGGGCCAACGTCCTGACTTTC	CATSSAGTGKFSGANVLTF
TRBD2	-	TRBV5-8	TRBJ2-7	TGTGCCAGCAGCTTGTTGACGGGAGGAGCCTACGAGCAGTACTTC	CASSLLTGGAYEQYF
-	-	TRBV11-2	TRBJ2-3	TGTGCCAGCAGCTTCGGGGTGGGTGGTTTTTACACAGATACGCAGTATTTT	CASSFGVGGFYTDTQYF
-	-	TRBV19	TRBJ2-3	TGTGCCAGTAGTATAGATCTAAGCGGGAGCACAGATACGCAGTATTTT	CASSIDLSGSTDTQYF
TRBD1	-	TRBV15	TRBJ2-5	TGTGCCACCAGCAGAAACGTTCCGACAGGGTGGTTAGGAGAGACCCAGTACTTC	CATSRNVPTGWLGETQYF
TRBD1	-	TRBV5-5	TRBJ1-2	TGTGCCAGCACCCCCGGGACAGGGGCCCTAGGCTACACCTTC	CASTPGTGALGYTF
-	-	TRBV7-8	TRBJ2-3	TGTGCCAGCAGCTTCATCCCAGATACGCAGTATTTT	CASSFIPDTQYF
TRBD1	once	TRBV29-1	TRBJ2-1	TGCAGCGTTGACAACAGGGGTAATGAGCAGTTCTTC	CSVDNRGNEQFF
TRBD2	-	TRBV6-2/TRBV6-3	TRBJ2-7	TGTGCCAGCAGTTACGGCTTCGGGGGGAGCGTTATCTACGAGCAGTACTTC	CASSYGFGGSVIYEQYF
-	-	TRBV19	TRBJ1-2	TGTGCCAGTAGAAATGACAGAAACTATGGCTACACCTTC	CASRNDRNYGYTF
TRBD2	-	TRBV10-3	TRBJ2-3	TGTGCCATCAAGGGACTAGCGGGAGTAGAAGATACGCAGTATTTT	CAIKGLAGVEDTQYF
-	once	TRBV4-1	TRBJ2-2	TGCGCCAGCAGCCAAGGGGCAGCGAACACCGGGGAGCTGTTTTTT	CASSQGAANTGELFF
-	-	TRBV30	TRBJ1-1	TGTGCCTGGAGTGTATTCTTAAGGACAGCCTCCTTGAACACTGAAGCTTTCTTT	CAWSVFLRTASLNTEAFF
-	-	TRBV7-2	TRBJ1-1	TGTGCCAGCAGCTTAGGAGGCACTCACACTGAAGCTTTCTTT	CASSLGGTHTEAFF
TRBD1	-	TRBV29-1	TRBJ1-2	TGCAGCGTTGACACCTCAGGGGGTTACGGCTACACCTTC	CSVDTSGGYGYTF
TRBD2	-	TRBV7-9	TRBJ2-1	TGTGCCAGCAGCCCGAGCGGGAGATCCTACAATGAGCAGTTCTTC	CASSPSGRSYNEQFF
-	-	TRBV24-1	TRBJ2-5	TGTGCCACCAGTGACCGCACTTTGCCTCAAGAGACCCAGTACTTC	CATSDRTLPQETQYF
TRBD2	-	TRBV5-1	TRBJ2-2	TGCGCCAGCACGTCGCAGAAGACGGGGGGGGCGGAGCTGTTTTTT	CASTSQKTGGAELFF
TRBD2	-	TRBV11-3	TRBJ2-3	TGTGCCAGCAAATGGAGCGGGAGAAGGTCCACAGATACGCAGTATTTT	CASKWSGRRSTDTQYF
-	-	TRBV7-8	TRBJ1-3	TGTGCCAGCAGCTTAGCCCAAATTCGAAACACCATATATTTT	CASSLAQIRNTIYF
TRBD1	-	TRBV4-2	TRBJ2-7	TGTGCCAGCAGCCCGGGACAGGGGCCGCATACCGTCTACGAGCAGTACTTC	CASSPGQGPHTVYEQYF
TRBD2	-	TRBV5-4	TRBJ2-1	TGTGCCAGCAGCCCTGTTTTAGCGGGGGGTGAGGGCTATGAGCAGTTCTTC	CASSPVLAGGEGYEQFF